This T cell receptor beta chain derives from a study of T cells after posttransplantation cyclophosphamide (dated by TCRdb to about 2016). At the level of the whole study: Using TRB sequencing, the study followed how the T cell repertoire rebuilt after myeloablative bone marrow transplantation with posttransplantation cyclophosphamide given as GVHD prophylaxis. Because TRA and TRB clonality correlated tightly in several samples, later TCR analyses were limited to TRB. Public TRB sequences were compared against a database of over 3,600 sequences linked to responses to pathogens, tumor antigens, self-antigens and alloantigens. Antigen receptor sequencing covered samples from 35 to 40 PTCy-treated patients and 16 of their related bone marrow donors. Blood from all 30 or so PTCy patients with 1-year posttransplant specimens was subjected to TRB sequencing. In 3 patients, TRB sequencing was also performed on up to 3 more blood samples taken 2 to 5.2 years after transplant, and in 4 patients, pretransplant blood was also TRB-sequenced.

A note on this clone: There is no known antigen for this receptor. Per-nucleotide qualities are absent, and no much larger clonotype sits a single base away.

From the cysteine through the phenylalanine, the CDR3 covers 13 amino acids. Only CDR3 DNA remains: 39 bases, in frame from the first base. The germline V gene specifies SGHAT as CDR1 and FQNNGV as CDR2. The germline ends are 10 bases apart after V is trimmed by 8 bases and J by 2 bases. A control cohort of some ten patients who had been given myeloablative marrow transplants with methotrexate plus a calcineurin inhibitor was sampled 1 year after transplant. Mononuclear cells from peripheral blood and bone marrow were separated by Ficoll-Hypaque density centrifugation and then cryopreserved. Genomic DNA was the input for TRB sequencing, which was run either with the immunoSEQ assay at survey resolution or with the hsTCRB kit. From the authors' description of their analysis: The immunoSEQ software handled initial read processing, and the LymphoSeq R package was used for repertoire analyses. Clonality was calculated as 1 minus normalized Shannon entropy, and the Gini coefficient was also calculated for each TRB dataset. Phenotypes of unsorted samples were inferred by mapping TRB sequences from sorted subsets of the recipient or donor onto unsorted samples of the same recipient. Imported from immuneACCESS, the table was reduced by TCRdb to in-frame sequences with V and J called. These copies leave out some clones; in studies compared against another copy, an unresolved V gene accounts for under half, and the cause of the remainder is not known. V, J and clone size are those of that table, while D and trimming were read from the DNA. The sample table lists about 14,000 clones, roughly 84% of them with a count of one. The top ten clones comprise 5% of the sample.

General study outcomes and caveats: The TRB repertoires of T cells infiltrating skin or the GI tract showed only limited overlap with the TRB repertoires found in blood. Across the roughly 48 patients, TRB clonality was highly associated with recipient CMV seropositivity and CMV reactivation, and diversity with PTCy was similar to that in the CNI/methotrexate controls. Donor-recipient similarity was low at 1-2 months but rose over the first year, and later blood repertoires were often dominated by donor CD8+ memory clones.

Sequenced material: PBMCs, taken 350 to 400 days after allogeneic stem cell transplant with calcineurin inhibitor and methotrexate. The sequence links TRBV11-2 to TRBJ1-3; the D gene is perhaps TRBD1, from 6 matching bases. The TCR originated in a male patient in his late teens or twenties who received an allogeneic stem cell transplant from a related donor, was CMV-positive, and had no GVHD. It is possible that, after a transplant, some T cells come from the graft donor. In nucleotide form, the sequence is TGTGCCAGCGACAAGGGGGCTGGAAACACCATATATTTT. Its product reads: CASDKGAGNTIYF.